A single sample is the source of the 27 T cell receptor beta chains below, sequenced in a study of blood T cell repertoires in COVID-19. Generated by immunoSEQ multiplex PCR, the TCRdb table keeps only in-frame clones and is missing some. Here the sample spans 200,000 to 250,000 clones, almost 90% being singletons. Sequencing used PBMCs or T cells enriched from blood (not recorded which). These receptors were obtained from a woman aged 50 to 60 with acute COVID-19.

This chain joins TRBV3-1 (or the pseudogene TRBV3-2) and TRBJ2-1; TRBD2 matches at 13 bases. J was trimmed by 10 bases and V by 4 bases; bases with no gene match: 4. This CDR3 contains 14 residues. Germline CDR1 LGHDT, CDR2 YNNKEL (reference sequence). This chain's CDR3 is CASSLRTSGSEQFF. The CDR3 DNA sequence: TGTGCCAGCAGCCTGCGGACTAGCGGGAGCGAGCAGTTCTTC.

The CDR3 DNA sequence: TGTGCCAGCAGCCACAATTCTGGAAACACCATATATTTT. It encodes CASSHNSGNTIYF. V and J are TRBV14 and TRBJ1-3, with D uncertain. The CDR3 runs to 13 residues. Germline V gene data show CDR1 as SGHDN and CDR2 as FVKESK. V gave up 3 bases and J gave up 1 base, with 4 bases separating them.

The genes are TRBV30 and TRBJ2-7; 9 bases are shared with TRBD1. The CDR3 spans 15 residues. After removal of 0 bases from V and 4 bases from J, the junction contained 7 bases not matched to a gene. Germline CDR1 and CDR2: GTSNPN and SVGIG (reference sequence). The CDR3 region is CAWSVPSGQGYEQYF. As DNA, the CDR3 is TGTGCCTGGAGTGTTCCTTCGGGACAGGGATACGAGCAGTACTTC.

This clone appeared once. This chain uses TRBV6-6 with TRBJ2-7, with TRBD2 matching over 13 bases. Losses at the gene ends were 6 bases for V and 2 bases for J; bases not matched to a gene: 7. This CDR3 spans 16 amino acids. Germline CDR1 and CDR2: MNHNY and SVGAGI (reference sequence). The CDR3 loop is CASRAGLAGRTYEQYF. The CDR3 DNA reads as TGTGCCAGCAGGGCGGGACTAGCGGGAAGAACCTACGAGCAGTACTTC.

The rearrangement links TRBV29-1 to TRBJ2-7; the match to TRBD2 covers 12 bases. Germline-derived CDR1 and CDR2 are SQVTM and ANQGSEA. The CDR3 consists of 13 residues. The V gene end was trimmed by 7 bases and the J gene end by 5 bases; junction bases not matched to a gene: 6. CDR3 sequence: CSADLAGGDEQYF. The CDR3 DNA reads TGCAGCGCCGATCTAGCGGGAGGGGACGAGCAGTACTTC.

This rearrangement joins TRBV4-2 to TRBJ1-5; 10 nucleotides agree with TRBD1. The CDR3 sequence is 14 residues long. CDR1 is LGHNA and CDR2 is YNFKEQ in the germline V gene. The J segment lost 5 bases and the V segment lost 4 bases, leaving 2 bases of the junction unmatched. CDR3 amino acids: CASSLDRGHQPQHF. The DNA of the CDR3 is TGTGCCAGCAGCCTCGACAGGGGGCATCAGCCCCAGCATTTT.

V and J are TRBV13 and TRBJ2-7; 13 nucleotides agree with TRBD2. The germline V gene has CDR1 PRHDT and CDR2 FYEKMQ (reference sequence). This CDR3 is 15 amino acids long. V gave up 4 bases and J gave up 3 bases; unmatched junction bases: 3. The CDR3 loop is CASSSGLAGDYEQYF. For the CDR3, the DNA is TGTGCCAGCAGCTCAGGACTAGCGGGAGACTACGAGCAGTACTTC.

The rearrangement joins TRBV6-2 or TRBV6-3 to TRBJ1-1; D is unclear. The CDR3 spans 14 residues. The germline CDR1 and CDR2 sequences are MNHEY and SVGEGT. Trimming shortened V by 4 bases and J by 1 base, and 10 bases separated the two germline ends. The chain's CDR3 is CASSSPSRNTEAFF. The CDR3 region has the DNA TGTGCCAGCAGTTCCCCCTCCAGGAACACTGAAGCTTTCTTT.

V is TRBV7-3 and J is TRBJ2-1; D remains unclear. The CDR3 consists of 15 residues. Trimming took 2 bases from V and 0 from J, leaving 8 bases between them. Germline lookup yields CDR1 SGHTA and CDR2 FQGTGA. CDR3 in DNA: TGTGCCAGCAGCTTAGACTCAAGCTCCTACAATGAGCAGTTCTTC. Its protein is CASSLDSSSYNEQFF.

The chain is built from TRBV29-1 and TRBJ2-1; 7 bases map to TRBD1. Germline V gene sequence: CDR1 SQVTM, CDR2 ANQGSEA. The CDR3 extends over 18 amino acids. Trimming at V came to 5 bases and at J to 5 bases, leaving 21 bases not matched to a gene. CDR3 loop: CSVLDLYRGIGRHNEQFF. The CDR3 DNA reads as TGCAGCGTTTTGGACCTTTACAGGGGAATAGGCCGGCACAATGAGCAGTTCTTC.

This clone was counted a single time. This chain joins TRBV7-6 and TRBJ2-1; a weak D match, TRBD1 (6 bases). The germline V gene encodes CDR1 SGHVS and CDR2 FNYEAQ. The V and J ends lost 5 bases and 8 bases respectively, with 22 bases between them. This CDR3 is built from 16 residues. CDR3 residues: CASSQLQGAQGDEQFF. CDR3 in DNA: TGTGCCAGCAGCCAACTACAGGGTGCGCAGGGCGATGAGCAGTTCTTC.

J is TRBJ2-1 and V is TRBV7-3; 13 bases map to TRBD2. CDR1 and CDR2 (germline): SGHTA, FQGTGA. V shed 5 bases, J shed 4 bases, and the junction held 2 bases outside the gene matches. The length of the CDR3 is 15 residues. The CDR3 here is CASSRGLAGYNEQFF. Written as DNA, the CDR3 is TGTGCCAGCAGCCGGGGACTAGCGGGGTACAATGAGCAGTTCTTC.

This clone was counted once. The rearrangement joins TRBV3-1 (or the pseudogene TRBV3-2) to TRBJ2-5; 7 bases agree with TRBD2. CDR1 LGHDT and CDR2 YNNKEL come from the germline V gene (reference sequence). The CDR3 sequence is 15 residues long. V gave up 2 bases and J gave up 1 base; unmatched junction bases: 4. Here the CDR3 reads CASSQPSSGQETQYF. The CDR3 DNA sequence: TGTGCCAGCAGCCAACCTTCTAGCGGCCAAGAGACCCAGTACTTC.

The genes are TRBV10-2 and TRBJ1-5; 7 nucleotides align to TRBD1. The CDR3 consists of 13 residues. J gave up 7 bases and V 8 bases, and 8 bases lay outside the gene matches. Germline assignment: CDR1 WSHSY and CDR2 SAAADI. This CDR3 reads CASGTEYEQPQHF. The CDR3, as DNA: TGCGCCAGCGGGACAGAGTATGAGCAGCCCCAGCATTTT.

The genes are TRBV18 and TRBJ2-7, with 7 bases lining up with TRBD1. V dropped 3 bases and J dropped 7; count of bases not matched to a gene: 12. The CDR3 is 15 amino acids. Germline lookup yields CDR1 KGHSH and CDR2 LQKENI. The CDR3 protein is CASSPSTGDLQEQYF. CDR3 DNA sequence: TGTGCCAGCTCACCCTCTACAGGGGATCTCCAGGAGCAGTACTTC.

This chain joins TRBV7-2 and TRBJ2-2, with 11 bases identical to TRBD2. The CDR3 loop spans 16 amino acids. Losses at the gene ends were 4 bases for V and 1 base for J; bases not matched to a gene: 2. Germline V gives CDR1 SGHTA, CDR2 FQGNSA. CDR3 DNA: TGTGCCAGCAGCTCGGGGACTAGCGGGAACACCGGGGAGCTGTTTTTT. Its translation is CASSSGTSGNTGELFF.

The DNA for the CDR3 is TGTGCCAGCAGTCGGTCCGGGACTAGCGGCTCCTACGAGCAGTACTTC. This sequence encodes CASSRSGTSGSYEQYF. The rearrangement joins TRBV14 to TRBJ2-7; 11 bases map to TRBD2. Germline CDR1 reads SGHDN; CDR2 reads FVKESK. The CDR3 totals 16 residues. V was clipped by 6 bases and J by 0 bases; unmatched bases: 7.

J is TRBJ1-1 and V is TRBV5-1; a possible D gene is TRBD1 (5 bases). There are 14 residues in the CDR3. Trimming cost V 0 bases and J 6 bases, with 12 bases left between them. Germline V gives CDR1 SGHRS, CDR2 YFSETQ. The CDR3: CASSLDGGRAEAFF. The DNA for the CDR3 is TGCGCCAGCAGCTTGGACGGGGGACGGGCTGAAGCTTTCTTT.

This clone showed up just once. V and J are TRBV6-2 or TRBV6-3 and TRBJ2-1; D unresolved. The V gene lost 2 bases and the J gene lost 8 bases, with 7 bases spanning the gap. Germline CDR1 reads MNHEY; CDR2 reads SVGEGT. This CDR3 comprises 12 residues. The CDR3 DNA reads TGTGCCAGCAGTTACCTAGGCGATGAGCAGTTCTTC. This codes for CASSYLGDEQFF.

The chain combines TRBV5-1 with TRBJ2-1; TRBD2 matches 10 bases. After removal of 4 bases from V and 1 base from J, the junction contained 5 bases not matched to a gene. This CDR3 region has 16 residues. CDR1 and CDR2 (germline): SGHRS, YFSETQ. The chain's CDR3 is CASSMGAGGSYNEQFF. The CDR3 DNA reads as TGCGCCAGCAGCATGGGAGCGGGAGGGTCCTACAATGAGCAGTTCTTC.

CDR3 bases: TGCAGCGTTGAAGGGGACAGGGGGCACTCTGGCTACACCTTC. It yields the protein CSVEGDRGHSGYTF. The chain joins TRBV29-1 to TRBJ1-2; 12 nucleotides match TRBD1. Looked up from germline, CDR1 is SQVTM and CDR2 is ANQGSEA. CDR3 length equals 14 residues. The V segment lost 1 base and the J segment 7 bases; nucleotides outside the gene matches: 4.

This chain joins TRBV19 and TRBJ1-2; 9 bases line up with TRBD1. The CDR3 sequence is 14 residues long. Germline CDR1 is LNHDA and CDR2 is SQIVND (reference sequence). J gave up 5 bases and V 4 bases, and 5 bases lay outside the gene matches. The CDR3 is CASSTAQGAYGYTF. The DNA for the CDR3 is TGTGCCAGTAGTACCGCACAGGGGGCGTATGGCTACACCTTC.

This chain uses TRBV7-6 with TRBJ2-5; no reliable D call. The germline V gene has CDR1 SGHVS and CDR2 FNYEAQ. V lost 3 bases and J lost 2, with 13 bases in between. This CDR3 spans 15 amino acids. DNA for the CDR3: TGTGCCAGCAGCTTCGGCAGCAGGTTACAAGAGACCCAGTACTTC. It yields the protein CASSFGSRLQETQYF. The full variable domain, rest sourced from reference TRBV7-6 and TRBJ2-5, is GAGVSQSPRYKVTKRGQDVALRCDPISGHVSLYWYRQALGQGPEFLTYFNYEAQQDKSGLPNDRFSAERPEGSISTLTIQRTEQRDSAMYRCASSFGSRLQETQYFGPGTRLLVL.

This clone was found once. This sequence joins TRBV5-4 and TRBJ1-4, with 7 positions matching TRBD1. Per germline, CDR1 SGHNT and CDR2 YYREEE (reference sequence). The ends lost 2 bases at V and 3 bases at J; junction bases unmatched: 4. The CDR3 contains 15 residues. CDR3 DNA: TGTGCCAGCAGCTTTTCAGGGGGAGCTAATGAAAAACTGTTTTTT. Translating it yields CASSFSGGANEKLFF.

The chain uses TRBV21-1 and TRBJ2-7; no DNA check was done on the table's D call, TRBD1. TRBV21-1 is designated a pseudogene. The length of the CDR3 is 20 residues. Here the CDR3 reads CASSKWWPGDRQGIAYEQYF. DNA of the CDR3: TGTGCCAGCAGCAAATGGTGGCCGGGGGACCGACAGGGGATCGCCTACGAGCAGTACTTC.

In regard to this clone: In the same sample, other DNA sequences code for this CDR3. This rearrangement joins TRBV19 to TRBJ2-3; D remains ambiguous. V shed 9 bases and J shed 0 bases, with 13 bases lying between them. This CDR3 has 14 amino acids. CDR1 and CDR2 from the germline V gene are LNHDA and SQIVND (reference sequence). The CDR3 is CASSPGLSTDTQYF. The CDR3 DNA reads TGTGCCAGCTCCCCAGGATTAAGCACAGATACGCAGTATTTT.

The chain is built from TRBV24-1 and TRBJ2-3, with a possible D match to TRBD1 (6 bases). Germline V gene lookup returns CDR1 KGHDR and CDR2 SFDVKD. V dropped 4 bases and J dropped 5 bases, with 18 bases sitting between them. The CDR3 contains 16 residues. The DNA for the CDR3 is TGTGCCACCAGTGACACAACAGGGCGGGTAGGAGATACGCAGTATTTT. Its translation: CATSDTTGRVGDTQYF.